This T cell receptor beta chain is drawn from a study of spatial heterogeneity in lung cancer. Across the whole study: In tumor regions, TCR transcript counts tracked strongly with a T cell module score from matched bulk RNA-seq. On average, each unique TCR and UMI combination appeared more than ten times in raw reads. Study conclusions and caveats: Mutation tallies in tumors tracked expanded intratumoral alpha and beta TCR counts.

The germline V and J ends were trimmed by 3 bases and 6 bases, with 8 bases remaining between them. Germline CDR1 reads DFQATT; CDR2 reads SNEGSKA (reference sequence). The CDR3 loop spans 12 amino acids. Every TCR cDNA molecule carried a tag that served as a unique molecular identifier. Using its own MiXCR run on the 5' RACE reads, TCRdb lists one record per CDR3 protein. This table has around 20,000 distinct CDR3 sequences, more than 2.5% appearing once. This clonotype appeared many times. Antigen unknown. Indicated time point: sample taken at primary tumor resection. Tumor, nontumor lung or frozen PBMC supplied whole RNA, sequenced without sorting.

This specimen was lung tumor tissue, taken at surgery. The sequence was obtained from a male donor with early-stage non-small cell lung cancer. This chain links TRBV20-1 with TRBJ2-2; no clear D. The CDR3 reads CSARAISGELFF. The CDR3 nucleotides are TGCAGTGCTAGGGCTATATCCGGGGAGCTGTTTTTT.